These 13 T cell receptor beta chains originate from one sample sequenced in a study of identical twins. From the 5' RACE reads, TCRdb called clonotypes with MiXCR, one entry per CDR3 protein. Of fewer than 350,000 distinct CDR3 sequences in the sample, about 8.9% were seen once. These same data were also listed under a study on yellow fever vaccine responses in identical twins.

Sequenced sample: memory (CD45RO+) T cells sorted from blood. The receptors here all came from a young woman in good health.

Concerning this clonotype: At one end the junction does not follow the germline gene, possibly because of a read error. V gene TRBV20-1 combines with J gene TRBJ1-1; no firm D call. Germline assignment: CDR1 DFQATT and CDR2 SNEGSKA (reference sequence). The CDR3 covers 10 residues. The CDR3 region has the DNA TGCAGTTTGGGGTTTTCTGAAGTTTTCTTT. This translates into CSLGFSEVFF.

In its sample, this clonotype was seen a few times. V and J are TRBV6-1 and TRBJ2-7, with 8 nucleotides matching TRBD2. The J segment lost 7 bases and the V segment lost 2 bases, leaving 7 bases of the junction unmatched. The germline V gene encodes CDR1 MNHNS and CDR2 SASEGT. The CDR3 covers 14 residues. Here the CDR3 DNA reads TGTGCCAGCAGTGAAACGAGCGGGAGAGATGAGCAGTACTTC. Protein: CASSETSGRDEQYF.

This chain uses TRBV6-6 with TRBJ2-2, with TRBD2 as a possible D gene (5 bases). Germline assignment: CDR1 MNHNY and CDR2 SVGAGI (reference sequence). The V and J ends lost 4 bases and 6 bases respectively, with 9 bases between them. This CDR3 has 13 amino acids. The CDR3 is CASSSLGPGELFF. In DNA form, the CDR3 reads TGTGCCAGCAGTTCACTAGGCCCCGGGGAGCTGTTTTTT.

This clonotype was detected only a few times. J is TRBJ1-3 and V is TRBV7-6; possible D gene TRBD1, 5 bases. Trimming cost V 5 bases and J 4 bases, with 15 bases left between them. Per germline, CDR1 SGHVS and CDR2 FNYEAQ. The CDR3 totals 15 residues. CDR3 amino acids: CASSQVMGQGNTIYF. CDR3 nucleotide sequence: TGTGCCAGCAGCCAAGTCATGGGGCAGGGAAACACCATATATTTT.

The sample holds many counts of this clonotype. The chain employs TRBV28 and TRBJ2-2, with D possibly being TRBD2 (5 bases). CDR3 length equals 16 residues. In germline, CDR1 is MDHEN, CDR2 SYDVKM. Trimming removed 2 bases at V and 5 bases at J, with 15 bases between. CDR3: CASSLQLQAETGELFF. The CDR3 DNA is TGTGCCAGCAGTTTACAATTGCAAGCGGAGACCGGGGAGCTGTTTTTT.

The rearrangement joins TRBV6-4 to TRBJ1-2, with TRBD1 identical over 10 bases. The CDR3 is 16 residues long. CDR1 and CDR2 (germline): MRHNA, SNTAGT. Unmatched junction bases numbered 14, after V lost 7 bases and J lost 6 bases. The CDR3 nucleotides read TGTGCCAGCACTAAGAAGACCGGGACAGGGGAGCATGGCTACACCTTC. Translating it yields CASTKKTGTGEHGYTF.

The chain combines TRBV28 with TRBJ1-2; D remains unclear. Germline CDR1 and CDR2: MDHEN and SYDVKM. Trimming stripped 1 base from V and 8 bases from J, with 23 bases between. The CDR3 spans 17 residues. CDR3 coding DNA: TGTGCCAGCAGTTTATCGAACGGACGGAATCTATTGACAGGCTACACCTTC. The encoded protein is CASSLSNGRNLLTGYTF.

This clonotype was seen more than once but under ten times. This rearrangement joins TRBV24-1 to TRBJ2-1, with D maybe TRBD2 (6 bases). V gave up 11 bases and J gave up 5 bases, with 18 bases separating them. CDR1 is KGHDR, CDR2 SFDVKD, per germline. The CDR3 is 14 amino acids. The CDR3 DNA sequence: TGTGCCATGGCCACGGTGGGACTCGACAATGAGCAGTTCTTC. Translated, it gives CAMATVGLDNEQFF.

This clonotype was detected ten times or more. V usage is TRBV5-5 and J usage is TRBJ1-5; D not resolved. Trimming stripped 1 base from V and 2 bases from J, with 13 bases between. The CDR3 is 16 amino acids. Germline V gives CDR1 SGHKS, CDR2 YYEKEE (reference sequence). CDR3 loop: CASSLHPLLGNQPQHF. Written as DNA, the CDR3 is TGTGCCAGCAGCTTGCATCCACTCCTCGGCAATCAGCCCCAGCATTTT.

The rearrangement joins TRBV10-1 to TRBJ1-6, with D unclear. The CDR3 sequence is 13 residues long. Per germline, CDR1 WNHNN and CDR2 SYGVQD (reference sequence). V lost 5 bases and J 6 bases, leaving 8 bases between the germline ends. The chain's CDR3 is CASSLYPNSPLHF. As DNA, the CDR3 is TGCGCCAGCAGTCTGTACCCTAATTCACCCCTCCACTTT.

The chain employs TRBV12-3 or TRBV12-4 and TRBJ2-1; D is perhaps TRBD2 (5 bases). Trimming removed 3 bases from V and 4 bases from J, with 16 bases in between. This CDR3 contains 16 residues. The CDR3 is CASSFGLISVYNEQFF. CDR3 DNA: TGTGCCAGCAGTTTTGGGCTAATTAGCGTATACAATGAGCAGTTCTTC.

This clonotype showed up many times. The V gene is TRBV3-1, the J gene TRBJ2-7; the D is unclear. CDR1 and CDR2 from the germline V gene are LGHDT and YNNKEL (reference sequence). The length of the CDR3 is 12 residues. V was cut by 5 bases and J by 3 bases, with 8 bases left in between. The CDR3 spells CASSTASYEQYF. DNA for the CDR3: TGTGCCAGCAGCACTGCCAGCTACGAGCAGTACTTC.

CDR3 nucleotides: TGCAGTGAGTCGATTGGACTCTCGAACACTGAAGCTTTCTTT. It encodes CSESIGLSNTEAFF. The chain employs TRBV20-1 and TRBJ1-1; D call uncertain. The CDR3 covers 14 residues. V lost 7 bases to trimming and J lost 1 base, with 16 bases between them. Germline CDR1 and CDR2: DFQATT and SNEGSKA (reference sequence).